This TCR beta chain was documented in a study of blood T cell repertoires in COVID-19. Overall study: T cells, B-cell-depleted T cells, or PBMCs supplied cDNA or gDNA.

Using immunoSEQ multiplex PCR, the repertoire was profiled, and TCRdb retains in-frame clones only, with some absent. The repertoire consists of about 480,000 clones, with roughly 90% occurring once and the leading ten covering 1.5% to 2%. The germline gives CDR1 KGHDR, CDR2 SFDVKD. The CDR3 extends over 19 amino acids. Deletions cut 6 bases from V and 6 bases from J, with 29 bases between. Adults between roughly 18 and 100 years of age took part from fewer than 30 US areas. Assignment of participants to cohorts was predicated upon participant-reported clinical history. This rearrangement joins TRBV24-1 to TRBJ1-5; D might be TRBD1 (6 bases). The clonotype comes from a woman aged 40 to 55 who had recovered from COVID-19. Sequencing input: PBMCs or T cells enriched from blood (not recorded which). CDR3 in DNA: TGTGCCACCAGTTTCGGGTCCGGCAGGGGTATCGTGTTGGGTCAGCCCCAGCATTTT. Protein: CATSFGSGRGIVLGQPQHF.